This entry concerns a single T cell receptor (beta chain). Its cognate antigen is unknown. The sample belongs to a study of post-analysis software for immune sequencing data. The study, taken as a whole, reports: Higher frequency in patients than in controls was seen for several TRBV segments, with TRBV5-6, TRBV5-1 and TRBV20-1 among them. By F measure, strong co-clustering occurred among samples prepared in the same batch. Significantly decreased normalized Chao1 diversity was recorded for multiple sclerosis patients relative to controls.

Built from TCR beta cDNA, the libraries had unique molecular identifiers in them. MiXCR was run by TCRdb on the PCR reads, yielding one entry per CDR3 protein. The sample has hundreds of thousands of distinct CDR3 sequences; more than 50% are singletons. J was trimmed by 5 bases and V by 5 bases; bases with no gene match: 10. Germline assignment: CDR1 MNHEY and CDR2 SVGEGT. CDR3 length: 17 residues. V gene TRBV6-2 or TRBV6-3 combines with J gene TRBJ2-5, with 14 bases that match TRBD2. The sample comprised blood. The sequence was obtained from a girl aged 2-10 years with multiple sclerosis. CDR3 nucleotide sequence: TGTGCCAGCAGTCCGGGACTAGCGGGGGCCTGGTTTGAGACCCAGTACTTC. Protein product: CASSPGLAGAWFETQYF.